This TCR beta chain was recorded in a study of cytomegalovirus exposure and HLA in healthy donors (dated by TCRdb to 2016 to 2017). A note on the overall study: An earlier analysis of several hundred of the donors reported 276 Gb of sequence data and 95 million to 140 million unique TCR beta sequences obtained from around 180 million T cells. An early release covering 550 to 700 HLA-typed donors comprised about 300 gigabases of sequencing data and approximately 80 million unique TCR sequences. Among the 398 genotyped donors, 75% to 90% belonged to the genetic ancestry cluster associated with self-reported Caucasian donors. The aim of the study was to test whether cataloging public T cell receptors could identify signatures of past pathogen exposure. The study used immunosequencing to profile the T cell repertoires of approximately 650 subjects and linked those repertoires to cytomegalovirus serostatus. Besides the first cohort of roughly 640 subjects, a separate validation cohort made up of roughly 120 different subjects was used. The study combined high-throughput TCR immunosequencing, statistical association of individual TCRs with disease status, and machine learning to predict cytomegalovirus infection status. In a later analysis, previously published TCR beta repertoires from 600 to 850 donors were re-analyzed and high-resolution HLA genotyping was added so that TCR occurrence patterns could be studied. Rather than using new phenotypic data, the later analysis identified candidate immune exposures from TCR beta sequences and from how often those sequences occurred across donors. To decide whether each TCR beta V gene segment behaved as functional or pseudogenic, an earlier analysis of some 540 of the donors relied on high-throughput TCR beta sequencing. Donor age, sex, ethnicity and CMV serostatus were collected together with the repertoire data. Genome-wide SNP genotypes for about 65% of the roughly 700 donors were used in a later genetic analysis, which treated that subset as a discovery cohort. All discovery cohort repertoires had been generated on a single sequencing platform. Class I and class II HLA loci were covered by the typing at four-digit resolution. Typing coverage varied by locus: about 620-640 donors for A, B, C, DRB1 and DQB1; more than 500 for DQA1; around 570 for DPA1; roughly 450 for DPB1. Because of strong linkage in the cohort, five DR-DQ haplotypes were treated as single units for association and clustering. Among about 360 genotyped donors of the cohort, an average of approximately 240,000 unique TCR beta nucleotide sequences were sequenced per donor, 15% to 20% of them non-productive.

Overall results and qualifications from the work: Because some donors lacked HLA typing at each locus, the association tests relied only on the typed subset. In a later analysis, about 17,000 TCR beta sequences were associated with specific HLA alleles at a false discovery rate of 0.05. CMV serostatus was the only immune exposure information available for the cohort. In a later analysis, HLA-associated TCR beta chains were found to be more clonally expanded and to have lower generation probabilities than equally common non-associated chains. Some IMGT-functional V segments, including TRBV6-2 and TRBV6-3, could not be told apart with the 87-base-pair reads, so those segments were excluded. A later analysis found that most CMV-associated TCR beta chains appeared HLA-restricted, with HLA associations seemingly driven largely by CMV exposure. Correlated functional status among segregating V segments might reflect linkage disequilibrium, but an unknown experimental factor could not be ruled out. In the study, some 160 TCR beta chains were listed as associated with cytomegalovirus. The presence/absence analyses assumed that sequencing depth was roughly uniform across donors, and that assumption may not be true. The earlier analysis of approximately 540 of the donors excluded roughly 17 rarely observed V segments, including chromosome 9 orphons, because counts were too low. A group of highly shared sequence variants was considered likely to be a technical artifact of the sequencing pipeline. Across donors, most TCR sequences were observed very rarely, whereas some public TCRs were present in many individuals. A further reported finding was that TCR beta sequences accurately predicted the HLA-A and HLA-B alleles for most subjects in the first cohort. According to a later analysis, parvovirus B19, influenza, CMV and Epstein-Barr virus appeared linked to several top co-occurrence clusters. According to a later analysis, TCR association rates differed among HLA loci, with DRB1 alleles showing the most associated TCRs and HLA-C alleles showing the fewest. In both the original and validation cohorts, the classifier was reported to diagnose cytomegalovirus status with high specificity and sensitivity. In a later genetic analysis, fewer N-insertions in productive TCRs were reported among donors in an Asian-associated ancestry cluster than the roughly 700-donor mean. In an earlier analysis of approximately 600 of the donors, most TCR beta V segments were observed in productive rearrangements about 87% or about 30% of the time, broadly matching IMGT annotations. Only TCR beta chains were sequenced in this cohort, and the absence of alpha or paired-chain data limited detectable features. The authors suggested that the approach could potentially be generalized to other disease states and immunological phenotypes. In vitro tests confirmed that a few of the cytomegalovirus-associated TCR beta chains recognize cytomegalovirus antigens. Strong co-occurrence of HLA alleles, especially DR and DQ, made assigning TCR associations to individual alleles difficult. An association between a missense DCLRE1C variant and V-gene and J-gene trimming of TCR beta chains was found in a later genetic analysis and replicated in an independent cohort.

In total, around 600 healthy bone marrow donors made up the cohort. At the time of sampling, all cohort members were nominally healthy, though unrecorded immune exposures were likely present. The donor was CMV seropositive and belonged to the group of more than 250 seropositive cohort members. A peripheral blood sample was collected from each donor, and TCR beta sequencing was performed on peripheral blood mononuclear cells. The Qiagen DNeasy Blood Extraction Kit was used to extract genomic DNA from the blood cell samples. Library generation was performed with the immunoSEQ multiplex PCR assay. The multiplex PCR relied on a mix of 60 forward primers for TCR Vbeta segments and 13 reverse primers for TCR Jbeta segments. A multiplex PCR assay on genomic DNA amplified the CDR3 region of rearranged TCR beta genes. On the Illumina HiSeq System, the amplified TCR beta libraries were sequenced as 87-base-pair reads. In the original analysis: A later analysis counted 65 million to 90 million unique TCR beta chains across the 600 to 850 repertoires, and roughly 11 million of these chains were shared by at least two donors. A nearest-neighbor algorithm error-corrected the raw reads and collapsed the reads into unique sequences, merging closely related sequences to remove PCR and sequencing errors. CDR3 sequences were aligned to IMGT reference sequences to assign V, D and J gene segments. Each retained sequence needed at least a six-nucleotide match to both a V gene segment and a J gene segment. Rearrangements were classified as productive when the CDR3 lacked stop codons and remained in frame with V and J, and all other rearrangements were classified as non-productive. CDR3 was defined by IMGT convention, running from the second conserved V-encoded cysteine to the conserved J-encoded phenylalanine. The earlier analysis of 550 to 650 of the donors excluded any sequence lacking an unambiguous match to a single V gene segment. In an earlier analysis of 587 of the donors, V segments were called functional above 56.7% productive rearrangements and were called segregating when the between-donor standard deviation exceeded 5%. A statistical classification framework was built for diagnosing cytomegalovirus status from the catalog of TCR beta chain sequences. A later analysis assigned V and J genes by comparing TCR nucleotide sequences with IMGT/GENE-DB human TR gene sequences. In a later analysis, CDR3 sequences and most-parsimonious VDJ recombination scenarios were assigned using the TCRdist pipeline. A later analysis defined each TCR beta chain by its CDR3 amino acid sequence plus V-gene family, and excluded reads lacking a unique V-gene family. To address suspected cross-contamination and a sequencing artifact, a later analysis removed 592 highly shared, low-generation-probability nucleotide sequences. In a later analysis, a clonal expansion index was calculated for each public chain from normalized within-repertoire ranks of inferred template counts. In a later analysis, generation probabilities were computed with a VDJ recombination model fitted to out-of-frame rearrangements, and the resulting probabilities were checked against IGoR. A later analysis scored TCR-TCR, TCR-HLA and TCR-CMV co-occurrence with hypergeometric tests, applying a repertoire-size bias correction to TCR pairs. False discovery rates were estimated in a later analysis by permuting HLA or CMV assignments 20 times. In a later analysis, co-occurring TCRs were grouped using DBSCAN, with TCRdist sequence similarity added in when clustering inside HLA-allele-positive subsets. Co-occurrence clustering excluded repertoires with fewer than 30,000 or more than 120,000 public chains, plus five with anomalous nucleotide sharing. This is the immuneACCESS table as TCRdb keeps it, with only in-frame sequences that have V and J called. A part of the clones is gone; compared with another copy, unresolved V genes explain less than half, and the rest is unexplained. V, J and clone size are taken as reported in that table, and D and trimming were inferred from the DNA itself. This sample has around 100,000 clones in its table, and around 64% of those were observed once. Of the sample, 8.5% to 9.5% is held by the ten largest clones.

Points on this clone: Its binding antigen is unknown. No much larger clone exists at a distance of one base, and base qualities are not known.

The germline V gene (reference sequence) yields LNHDA for CDR1 and SQIVND for CDR2. Reading from cysteine to phenylalanine, the CDR3 counts 14 amino acids. Just the 42-base CDR3 DNA is kept, in frame starting at base 1. Germline trimming: 10 bases from V, 4 bases from J; junction bases outside gene matches: 12. The origin of this receptor is a man younger than 45 in good health and CMV-seropositive. The chain employs TRBV19 and TRBJ1-1; 7 middle bases align to TRBD1. The specimen was PBMCs. The encoded CDR3 is CATILGGGSTEAFF. The sequenced DNA is TGTGCCACCATATTAGGGGGCGGGTCCACTGAAGCTTTCTTT.